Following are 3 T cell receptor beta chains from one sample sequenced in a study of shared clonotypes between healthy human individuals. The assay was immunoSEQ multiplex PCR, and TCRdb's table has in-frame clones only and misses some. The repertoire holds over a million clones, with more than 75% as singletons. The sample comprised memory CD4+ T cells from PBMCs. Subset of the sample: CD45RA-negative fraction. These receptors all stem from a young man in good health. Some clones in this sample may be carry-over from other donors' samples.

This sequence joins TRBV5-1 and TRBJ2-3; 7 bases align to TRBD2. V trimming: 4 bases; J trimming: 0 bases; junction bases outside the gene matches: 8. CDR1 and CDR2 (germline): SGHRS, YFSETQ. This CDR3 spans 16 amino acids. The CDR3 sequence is CASSLLKRDSTDTQYF. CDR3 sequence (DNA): TGCGCCAGCAGCCTCCTAAAGCGGGACAGCACAGATACGCAGTATTTT.

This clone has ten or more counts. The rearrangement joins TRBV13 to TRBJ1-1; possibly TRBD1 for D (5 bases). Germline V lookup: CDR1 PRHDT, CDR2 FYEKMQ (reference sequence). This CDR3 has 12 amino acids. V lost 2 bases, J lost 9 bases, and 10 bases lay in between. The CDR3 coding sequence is TGTGCCAGCAGCTTATATGTGGGGCAAGCTTTCTTT. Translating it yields CASSLYVGQAFF. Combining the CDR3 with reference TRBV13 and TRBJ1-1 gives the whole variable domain AAGVIQSPRHLIKEKRETATLKCYPIPRHDTVYWYQQGPGQDPQFLISFYEKMQSDKGSIPDRFSAQQFSDYHSELNMSSLELGDSALYFCASSLYVGQAFFGQGTRLTVV.

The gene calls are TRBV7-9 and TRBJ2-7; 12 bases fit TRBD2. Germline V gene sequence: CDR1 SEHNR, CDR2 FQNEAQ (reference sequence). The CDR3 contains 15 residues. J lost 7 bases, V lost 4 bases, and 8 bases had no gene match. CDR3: CASSSRLAGAGEQYF. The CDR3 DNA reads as TGTGCCAGCAGCTCACGACTAGCGGGAGCGGGAGAGCAGTACTTC.